The 22 T cell receptor beta chains reported below all come from one sample, sequenced in a study of shared clonotypes between healthy human individuals. Clones were sequenced by immunoSEQ multiplex PCR, and TCRdb holds only the in-frame ones, with some missing. The sample has some 2,100,000 clones, almost 96% seen once. Specimen: naive CD4+ T cells sorted from blood. As for subset: CD45RA+ positively selected. Source of these receptors: a man aged 18 to 35 in good health.

The chain combines TRBV28 with TRBJ2-7; possible D gene TRBD1, 5 bases. Trimming stripped 3 bases from V and 3 bases from J, with 15 bases between. The germline V gene has CDR1 MDHEN and CDR2 SYDVKM. CDR3 length equals 15 residues. CDR3 protein: CASSLGQAAVYEQYF. The CDR3 coding sequence is TGTGCCAGCAGTTTGGGGCAGGCGGCCGTCTACGAGCAGTACTTC.

The chain is built from TRBV7-2 and TRBJ2-3, with D perhaps matching TRBD1 or TRBD2 (5 bases each). Germline V gives CDR1 SGHTA, CDR2 FQGNSA. The CDR3 loop spans 13 amino acids. Trimming stripped 3 bases from V and 4 bases from J, with 8 bases between. The CDR3: CASSFGAADTQYF. For the CDR3, the DNA is TGTGCCAGCAGCTTCGGGGCGGCAGATACGCAGTATTTT.

The chain is built from TRBV2 and TRBJ1-6; a possible D gene is TRBD1 (5 bases). There are 14 residues in the CDR3. The V end was cut by 10 bases, the J end by 9 bases, with 19 bases between. Per the germline V gene, CDR1 is SNHLY and CDR2 is FYNNEI. CDR3 protein: CATATGGVGSPLHF. The CDR3 coding sequence is TGTGCCACCGCGACCGGGGGGGTTGGTTCACCCCTCCACTTT.

Concerning this clone: This same CDR3 is encoded by further DNA sequences in the sample. The rearrangement joins TRBV5-1 to TRBJ1-1; maybe TRBD1 (6 bases). The germline gives CDR1 SGHRS, CDR2 YFSETQ. Trimming stripped 3 bases from V and 4 bases from J, with 10 bases between. This CDR3 comprises 13 residues. The CDR3 region has the DNA TGCGCCAGCAGCTCGCAGGGGTCCACTGAAGCTTTCTTT. Translated: CASSSQGSTEAFF. The entire variable domain, with the rest obtained from reference TRBV5-1 and TRBJ1-1, is as follows: KAGVTQTPRYLIKTRGQQVTLSCSPISGHRSVSWYQQTPGQGLQFLFEYFSETQRNKGNFPGRFSGRQFSNSRSEMNVSTLELGDSALYLCASSSQGSTEAFFGQGTRLTVV.

The chain joins TRBV7-2 to TRBJ1-6; possibly TRBD1 for D (5 bases). The V end was cut by 5 bases, the J end by 0 bases, with 8 bases between. This CDR3 is 15 amino acids long. The germline V gene encodes CDR1 SGHTA and CDR2 FQGNSA. CDR3 sequence reads: CASSPQGSYNSPLHF. The CDR3 DNA follows: TGTGCCAGCAGCCCCCAGGGCTCCTATAATTCACCCCTCCACTTT.

The genes are TRBV7-2 and TRBJ2-2, with a weak D call TRBD2 (6 bases). CDR3 length: 15 residues. CDR1 and CDR2 (germline): SGHTA, FQGNSA. Trimming removed 4 bases from V and 5 bases from J, with 14 bases in between. The CDR3 protein is CASSSGGAQTGELFF. CDR3 nucleotide sequence: TGTGCCAGCAGCTCTGGAGGGGCCCAGACCGGGGAGCTGTTTTTT.

The DNA of the CDR3 is TGTGCCAGCAGCTTGGACAGGGTCAATAGTGAGCAGTACTTC. This gives the protein CASSLDRVNSEQYF. This sequence joins TRBV5-6 and TRBJ2-7; the D gene is possibly TRBD1 (6 bases). Per the germline V gene, CDR1 is SGHDT and CDR2 is YYEEEE. This CDR3 is built from 14 residues. With 0 bases removed from V and 7 bases from J, the gap between germline ends came to 14 bases.

The CDR3, as DNA: TGTGCCAGCAGGGGGACAGCCACTAGCACAGATACGCAGTATTTT. Translating it yields CASRGTATSTDTQYF. The rearrangement links TRBV2 to TRBJ2-3, with 7 nucleotides matching TRBD1. CDR1 and CDR2 from the germline V gene are SNHLY and FYNNEI. V dropped 6 bases and J dropped 0; count of bases not matched to a gene: 6. The CDR3 is made up of 15 amino acids.

The chain uses TRBV2 and TRBJ1-3; 9 bases map to TRBD1. Trimming removed 8 bases from V and 4 bases from J; junction bases left unmatched: 6. Germline V CDR1 and CDR2: SNHLY, FYNNEI. The CDR3 is made up of 14 amino acids. CDR3 sequence: CASVQGAQGNTIYF. CDR3 coding DNA: TGTGCCAGCGTACAGGGGGCGCAAGGAAACACCATATATTTT.

V is TRBV6-5 and J is TRBJ2-1; TRBD1 might be the D (6 bases). This CDR3 contains 13 residues. Germline V gene sequence: CDR1 MNHEY, CDR2 SVGAGI. The germline V and J ends were trimmed by 8 bases and 5 bases, with 13 bases remaining between them. For the CDR3, the DNA is TGTGCCAGCCGTCGGGACACCAACAATGAGCAGTTCTTC. Translated: CASRRDTNNEQFF.

This chain uses TRBV11-2 with TRBJ2-7; perhaps TRBD2 as D (8 bases). CDR3 size: 16 residues. V dropped 5 bases and J dropped 3 bases, with 20 bases sitting between them. CDR1 and CDR2 from the germline V gene are SGHAT and FQNNGV. In nucleotides, the CDR3 is TGTGCCAGCAGCGTGACGGGAGGGCGACAGGGCTACGAGCAGTACTTC. Translating it yields CASSVTGGRQGYEQYF.

The V and J genes are TRBV7-9 and TRBJ1-4; D gene ambiguous. CDR1 and CDR2 (germline): SEHNR, FQNEAQ (reference sequence). The CDR3 has 13 amino acids. V was cut by 0 bases and J by 8 bases, with 7 bases left in between. The CDR3 is CASSLAITEKLFF. DNA for the CDR3: TGTGCCAGCAGCTTAGCGATTACGGAAAAACTGTTTTTT.

This rearrangement joins TRBV6-1 to TRBJ2-2; TRBD1 matches at 7 bases. The germline gives CDR1 MNHNS, CDR2 SASEGT. The ends lost 4 bases at V and 5 bases at J; junction bases unmatched: 13. The CDR3 spans 17 residues. The CDR3 DNA follows: TGTGCCAGCAGTGTAAAGTACACAGGGGAAGTGACCGGGGAGCTGTTTTTT. Translated, it gives CASSVKYTGEVTGELFF.

This rearrangement joins TRBV7-8 to TRBJ2-7; D is undetermined. The germline CDR1 and CDR2 sequences are SGHVS and FQNEAQ. Trimming removed 3 bases from V and 5 bases from J, with 8 bases in between. This CDR3 region has 12 residues. DNA of the CDR3: TGTGCCAGCAGCTTGGAGAGAAACGAGCAGTACTTC. It translates to CASSLERNEQYF.

The J gene is TRBJ1-6, the V gene TRBV10-3; 10 bases are shared with TRBD1. CDR1 is ENHRY and CDR2 is SYGVKD in the germline V gene. V was pared by 4 bases and J by 0 bases, with 9 bases of the junction left unmatched. The CDR3 has 19 residues. The CDR3 region is CAISAFGTGARSYNSPLHF. CDR3 in DNA: TGTGCCATCAGTGCATTTGGGACAGGGGCGCGCTCCTATAATTCACCCCTCCACTTT.

This clone was seen more than once but under ten times. The V gene is TRBV18, the J gene TRBJ1-6, with unresolved D. The CDR3 is made up of 20 amino acids. Germline CDR1 is KGHSH and CDR2 is LQKENI. V was cut by 1 base and J by 0 bases, with 19 bases left in between. The DNA of the CDR3 is TGTGCCAGCTCACCACTGGAGGCAGAACTAACCAGCTCCTATAATTCACCCCTCCACTTT. It is translated as CASSPLEAELTSSYNSPLHF.

On this clone itself: The identical CDR3 is also encoded by other nucleotide sequences in the sample. V and J are TRBV6-1 and TRBJ1-5; D is perhaps TRBD1 (6 bases). CDR1 is MNHNS and CDR2 is SASEGT in the germline V gene. Trimming cost V 5 bases and J 0 bases, with 8 bases left between them. The CDR3 runs to 14 residues. CDR3 sequence reads: CASSWTDSNQPQHF. The CDR3 region has the DNA TGTGCCAGCAGTTGGACAGATAGCAATCAGCCCCAGCATTTT.

This sequence joins TRBV6-5 and TRBJ1-5; the D is unclear. This CDR3 region has 14 residues. Germline CDR1 is MNHEY and CDR2 is SVGAGI. The V end lost 6 bases, the J end lost 4 bases, and 13 bases lay between the germline ends. CDR3 residues: CASSKEPFNQPQHF. For the CDR3, the DNA is TGTGCCAGCAGCAAGGAACCCTTTAATCAGCCCCAGCATTTT.

As regards this clone: This CDR3 is also generated by other DNA sequences in the sample. J is TRBJ1-4 and V is TRBV10-3; D perhaps matches TRBD1 (6 bases). Germline V gene data show CDR1 as ENHRY and CDR2 as SYGVKD. V was shortened by 5 bases and J by 8 bases, with 12 bases between the two germline ends. This CDR3 is 13 amino acids long. CDR3 bases: TGTGCCATCAGTACAGGGAATGGGGAAAAACTGTTTTTT. It codes for CAISTGNGEKLFF.

The rearrangement uses TRBV7-9 and TRBJ1-1; 9 bases are shared with TRBD1. The germline V gene encodes CDR1 SEHNR and CDR2 FQNEAQ (reference sequence). The CDR3 covers 17 residues. The ends lost 3 bases at V and 1 base at J; junction bases unmatched: 9. Here the CDR3 DNA reads TGTGCCAGCAGCTTGGGACAGGGAGGAGGGGGGAACACTGAAGCTTTCTTT. This encodes CASSLGQGGGGNTEAFF.

On this clone: Relative to the germline gene, one junction end is altered; a read error may explain this. The V gene is TRBV18, the J gene TRBJ2-7; the D gene is possibly TRBD1 (5 bases). The CDR3 runs to 14 residues. CDR1 is KGHSH and CDR2 is LQKENI in the germline V gene. CDR3 loop: CASSPQRGPYEQYF. The CDR3 DNA is TGTGCCAGCTCCCCACAAAGGGGTCCCTACGAGCAGTACTTC.

A note on this clone: This sample includes further DNA sequences coding for the same CDR3. The genes are TRBV5-4 and TRBJ1-2; D perhaps matches TRBD1 (6 bases). The CDR3 is made up of 14 amino acids. Germline assignment: CDR1 SGHNT and CDR2 YYREEE (reference sequence). V gave up 4 bases and J gave up 0 bases, with 10 bases separating them. CDR3 DNA sequence: TGTGCCAGCAGCCCGGACAGAGCTAACTATGGCTACACCTTC. As protein: CASSPDRANYGYTF.